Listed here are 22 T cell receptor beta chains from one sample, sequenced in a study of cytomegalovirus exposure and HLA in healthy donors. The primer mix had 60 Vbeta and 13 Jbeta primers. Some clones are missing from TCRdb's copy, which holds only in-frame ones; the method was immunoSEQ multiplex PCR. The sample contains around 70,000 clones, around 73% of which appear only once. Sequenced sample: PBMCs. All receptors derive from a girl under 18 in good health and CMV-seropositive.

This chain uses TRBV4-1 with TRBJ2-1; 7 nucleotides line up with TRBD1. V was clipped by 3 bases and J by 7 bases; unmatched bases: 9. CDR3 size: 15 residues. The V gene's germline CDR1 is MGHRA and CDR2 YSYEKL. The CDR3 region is CASSHLPGQINEQFF. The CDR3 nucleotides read TGCGCCAGCAGCCACCTTCCGGGACAGATAAATGAGCAGTTCTTC.

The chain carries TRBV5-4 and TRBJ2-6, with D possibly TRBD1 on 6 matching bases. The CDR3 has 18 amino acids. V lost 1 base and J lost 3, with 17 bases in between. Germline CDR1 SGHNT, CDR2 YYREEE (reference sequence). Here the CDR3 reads CASSLWGRGIGGANVLTF. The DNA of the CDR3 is TGTGCCAGCAGCTTGTGGGGCAGGGGTATAGGTGGGGCCAACGTCCTGACTTTC.

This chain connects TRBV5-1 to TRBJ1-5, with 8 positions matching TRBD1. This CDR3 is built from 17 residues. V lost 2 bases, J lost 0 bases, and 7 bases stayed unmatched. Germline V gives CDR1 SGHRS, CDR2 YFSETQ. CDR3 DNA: TGCGCCAGCAGCTTAGGTCCAGGGGGCTATAGCAATCAGCCCCAGCATTTT. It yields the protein CASSLGPGGYSNQPQHF.

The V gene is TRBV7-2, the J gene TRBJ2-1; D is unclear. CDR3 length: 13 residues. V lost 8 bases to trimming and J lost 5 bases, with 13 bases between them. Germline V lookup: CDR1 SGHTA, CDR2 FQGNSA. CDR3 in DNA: TGTGCCAGCTCCATCCGGCAGGACAATGAGCAGTTCTTC. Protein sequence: CASSIRQDNEQFF. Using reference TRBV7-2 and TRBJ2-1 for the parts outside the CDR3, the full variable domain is GAGVSQSPSNKVTEKGKDVELRCDPISGHTALYWYRQSLGQGLEFLIYFQGNSAPDKSGLPSDRFSAERTGGSVSTLTIQRTQQEDSAVYLCASSIRQDNEQFFGPGTRLTVL.

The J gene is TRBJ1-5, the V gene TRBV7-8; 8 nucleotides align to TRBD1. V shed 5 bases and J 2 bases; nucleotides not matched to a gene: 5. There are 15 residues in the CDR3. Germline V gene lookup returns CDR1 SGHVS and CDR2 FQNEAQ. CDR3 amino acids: CASSADRAGNQPQHF. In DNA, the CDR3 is TGTGCCAGCAGCGCGGACAGGGCGGGCAATCAGCCCCAGCATTTT.

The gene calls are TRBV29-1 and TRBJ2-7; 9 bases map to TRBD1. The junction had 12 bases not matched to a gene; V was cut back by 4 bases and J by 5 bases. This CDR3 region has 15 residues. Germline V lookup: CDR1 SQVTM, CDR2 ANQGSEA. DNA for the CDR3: TGCAGCGTTGGAGGAGGGGGGGGACAGGGCCACGAGCAGTACTTC. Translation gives CSVGGGGGQGHEQYF.

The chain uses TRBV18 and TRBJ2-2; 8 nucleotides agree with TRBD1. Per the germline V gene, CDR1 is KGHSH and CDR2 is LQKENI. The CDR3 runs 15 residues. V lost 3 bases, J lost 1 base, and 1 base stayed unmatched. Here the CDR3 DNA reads TGTGCCAGCTCACCGGGACAGGAGAACACCGGGGAGCTGTTTTTT. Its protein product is CASSPGQENTGELFF.

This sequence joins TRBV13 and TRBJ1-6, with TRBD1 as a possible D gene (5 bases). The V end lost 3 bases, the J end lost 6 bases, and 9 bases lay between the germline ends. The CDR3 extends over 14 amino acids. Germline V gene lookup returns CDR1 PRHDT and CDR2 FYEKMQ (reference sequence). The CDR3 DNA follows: TGTGCCAGCAGCTTTAGACAGCTTAATTCACCCCTCCACTTT. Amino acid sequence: CASSFRQLNSPLHF.

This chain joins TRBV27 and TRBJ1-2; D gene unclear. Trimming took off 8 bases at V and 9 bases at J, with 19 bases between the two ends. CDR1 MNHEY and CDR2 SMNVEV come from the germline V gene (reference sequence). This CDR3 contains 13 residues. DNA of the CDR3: TGTGCCAGCGGTCCTAGTCCTCCCGATCGCTACACCTTC. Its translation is CASGPSPPDRYTF.

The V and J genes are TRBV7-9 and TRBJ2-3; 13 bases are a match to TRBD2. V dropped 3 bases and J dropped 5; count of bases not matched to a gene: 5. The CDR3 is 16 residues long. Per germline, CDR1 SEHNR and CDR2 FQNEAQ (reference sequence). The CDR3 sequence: CASSFLRTSGGDTQYF. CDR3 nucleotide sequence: TGTGCCAGCAGCTTTCTGAGGACTAGCGGGGGAGATACGCAGTATTTT.

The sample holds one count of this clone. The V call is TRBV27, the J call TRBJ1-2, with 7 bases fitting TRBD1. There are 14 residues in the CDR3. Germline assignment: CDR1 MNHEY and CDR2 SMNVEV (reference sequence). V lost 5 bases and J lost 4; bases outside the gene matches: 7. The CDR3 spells CASSLTGNGYGYTF. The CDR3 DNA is TGTGCCAGCAGTCTGACAGGGAACGGCTATGGCTACACCTTC.

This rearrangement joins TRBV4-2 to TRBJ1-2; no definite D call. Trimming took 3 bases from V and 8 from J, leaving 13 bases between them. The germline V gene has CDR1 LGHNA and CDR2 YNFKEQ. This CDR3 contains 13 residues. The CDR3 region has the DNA TGTGCCAGCAGCCAGGGGAGGCGGGGAGGCTACACCTTC. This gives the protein CASSQGRRGGYTF.

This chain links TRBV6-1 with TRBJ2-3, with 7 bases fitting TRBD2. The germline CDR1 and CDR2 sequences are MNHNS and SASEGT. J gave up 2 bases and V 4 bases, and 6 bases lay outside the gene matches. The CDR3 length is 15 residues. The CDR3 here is CASSVPSGITDTQYF. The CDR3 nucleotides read TGTGCCAGCAGTGTGCCTAGCGGAATCACAGATACGCAGTATTTT.

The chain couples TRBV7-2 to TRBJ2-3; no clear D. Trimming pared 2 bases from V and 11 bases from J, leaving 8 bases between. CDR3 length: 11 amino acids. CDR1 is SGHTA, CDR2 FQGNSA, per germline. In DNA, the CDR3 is TGTGCCAGCAGCTTAAGAGGTGGGCAGTATTTT. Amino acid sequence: CASSLRGGQYF.

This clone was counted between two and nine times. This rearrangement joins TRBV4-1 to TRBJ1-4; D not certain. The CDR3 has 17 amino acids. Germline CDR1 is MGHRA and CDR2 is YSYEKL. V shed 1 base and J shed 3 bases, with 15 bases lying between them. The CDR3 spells CASSQVQRQPSNEKLFF. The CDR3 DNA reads TGCGCCAGCAGCCAAGTTCAGCGCCAACCATCTAATGAAAAACTGTTTTTT.

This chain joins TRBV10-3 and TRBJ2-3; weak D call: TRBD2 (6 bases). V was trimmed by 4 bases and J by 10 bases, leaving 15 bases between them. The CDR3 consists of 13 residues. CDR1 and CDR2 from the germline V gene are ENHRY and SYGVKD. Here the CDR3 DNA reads TGTGCCATCAGTGCCCTTGGGGGGTCCCCGCAGTATTTT. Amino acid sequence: CAISALGGSPQYF.

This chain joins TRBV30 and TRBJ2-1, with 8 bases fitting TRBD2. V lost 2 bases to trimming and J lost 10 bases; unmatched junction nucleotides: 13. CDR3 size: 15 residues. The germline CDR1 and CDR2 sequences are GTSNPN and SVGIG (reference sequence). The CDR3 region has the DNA TGTGCCTGGAGTTTCGCCAGCGGGAGCTTCGGAGAGCAGTTCTTC. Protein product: CAWSFASGSFGEQFF. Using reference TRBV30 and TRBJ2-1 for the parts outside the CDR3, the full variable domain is SQTIHQWPATLVQPVGSPLSLECTVEGTSNPNLYWYRQAAGRGLQLLFYSVGIGQISSEVPQNLSASRPQDRQFILSSKKLLLSDSGFYLCAWSFASGSFGEQFFGPGTRLTVL.

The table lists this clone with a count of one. The CDR3 sequence is CASSPPDRDEQFF. The DNA of the CDR3 is TGTGCCAGCAGCCCCCCAGACAGGGATGAGCAGTTCTTC. The chain uses TRBV5-4 and TRBJ2-1; 7 nucleotides align to TRBD1. Trimming took 4 bases from V and 8 from J; bases not matched to a gene: 6. From germline, CDR1 is SGHNT and CDR2 YYREEE (reference sequence). This CDR3 has 13 amino acids.

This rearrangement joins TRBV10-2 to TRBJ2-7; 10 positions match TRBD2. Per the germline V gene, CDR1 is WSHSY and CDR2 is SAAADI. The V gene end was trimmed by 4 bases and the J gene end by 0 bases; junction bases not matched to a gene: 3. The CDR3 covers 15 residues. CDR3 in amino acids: CASSVSGGNSYEQYF. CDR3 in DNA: TGCGCCAGCAGTGTTAGCGGGGGGAACTCCTACGAGCAGTACTTC.

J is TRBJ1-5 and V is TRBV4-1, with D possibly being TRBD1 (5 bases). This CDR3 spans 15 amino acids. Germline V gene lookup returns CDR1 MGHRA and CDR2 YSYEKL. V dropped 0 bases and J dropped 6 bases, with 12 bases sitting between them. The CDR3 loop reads CASSQEGREAQPQHF. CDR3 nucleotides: TGCGCCAGCAGCCAAGAGGGCAGGGAGGCTCAGCCCCAGCATTTT.

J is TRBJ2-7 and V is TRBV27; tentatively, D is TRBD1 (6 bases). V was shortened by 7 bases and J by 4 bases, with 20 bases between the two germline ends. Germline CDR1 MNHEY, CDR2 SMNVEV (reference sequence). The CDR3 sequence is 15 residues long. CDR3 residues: CASIPSWGLGYEQYF. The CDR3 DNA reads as TGTGCCAGCATCCCAAGCTGGGGGCTTGGTTACGAGCAGTACTTC.

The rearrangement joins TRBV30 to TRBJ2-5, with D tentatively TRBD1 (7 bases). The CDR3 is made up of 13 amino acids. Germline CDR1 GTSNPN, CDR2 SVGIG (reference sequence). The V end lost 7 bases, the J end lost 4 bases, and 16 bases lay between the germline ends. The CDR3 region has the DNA TGTGCCTCCGCCAGGGGGGCGGGAGAGACCCAGTACTTC. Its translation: CASARGAGETQYF.